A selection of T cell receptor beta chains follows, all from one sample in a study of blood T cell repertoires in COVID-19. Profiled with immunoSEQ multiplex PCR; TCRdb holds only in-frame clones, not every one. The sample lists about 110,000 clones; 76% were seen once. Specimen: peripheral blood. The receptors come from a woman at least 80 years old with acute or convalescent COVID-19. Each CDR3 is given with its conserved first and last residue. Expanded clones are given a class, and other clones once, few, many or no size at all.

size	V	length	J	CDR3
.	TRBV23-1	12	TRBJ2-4	CASTKRGNIQYF
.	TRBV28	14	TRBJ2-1	CASSFAGGDNEQFF
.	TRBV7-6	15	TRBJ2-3	CASSLWGTKTDTQYF
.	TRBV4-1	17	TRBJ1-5	CASSQEVQQGSNQPQHF
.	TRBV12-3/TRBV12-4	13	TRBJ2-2	CASGYSNTGELFF
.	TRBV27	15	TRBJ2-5	CASSSDRPSWETQYF
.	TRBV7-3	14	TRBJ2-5	CASSPLGGRETQYF
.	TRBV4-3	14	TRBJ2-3	CASSRGLRTDTQYF
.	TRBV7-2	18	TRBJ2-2	CASSFAGLAGVGTGELFF
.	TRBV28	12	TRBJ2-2	CASKGVAGELFF
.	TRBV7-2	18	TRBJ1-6	CASSLVASGILDNSPLHF
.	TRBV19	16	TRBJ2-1	CASSIGTGVSGNEQFF
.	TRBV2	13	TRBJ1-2	CASRSTEIYGYTF
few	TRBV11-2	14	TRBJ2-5	CASSFIAGEETQYF
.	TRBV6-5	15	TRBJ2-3	CASRKDLTSTDTQYF
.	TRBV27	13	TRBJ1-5	CASSLSGDQPQHF
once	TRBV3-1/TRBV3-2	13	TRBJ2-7	CASSQPTGREQYF
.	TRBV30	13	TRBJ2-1	CAWSVAGYNEQFF
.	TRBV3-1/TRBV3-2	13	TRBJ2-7	CASSPSGGLLKYF
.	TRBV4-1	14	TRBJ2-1	CASSPWARNNEQFF
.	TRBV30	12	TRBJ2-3	CAWEHGTDTQYF
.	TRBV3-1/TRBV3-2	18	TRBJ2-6	CASSPTGTLDTGANVLTF
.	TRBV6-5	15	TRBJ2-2	CASKLVETNTGELFF
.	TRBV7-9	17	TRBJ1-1	CASSLRGGISGNTEAFF
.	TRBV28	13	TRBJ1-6	CASKLGSNSPLHF
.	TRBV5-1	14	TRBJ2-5	CASSLQAPQETQYF
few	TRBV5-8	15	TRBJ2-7	CASSLPWGVSREQYF
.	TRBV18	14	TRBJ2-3	CASSLAGGHDTQYF
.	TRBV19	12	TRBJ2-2	CASSIQIGELFF
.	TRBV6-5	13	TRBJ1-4	CAAQDPTNEKLFF
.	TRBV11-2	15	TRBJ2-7	CASSSQGFESYEQYF
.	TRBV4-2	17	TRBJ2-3	CASSQVSGTDTWDTQYF
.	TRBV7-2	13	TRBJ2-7	CASSPDIFYEQYF